This T cell receptor (beta chain) was captured in a study of T cells expressing NK-cell markers. The overall study: Beta-chain profiling covered CD3+CD56+NKG2C+, CD3+CD56+NKG2C- and CD3+CD56-NKG2C+ sorted subsets. Overall study results and limits: Whether expanded NKG2C-expressing T cell clones recognize HCMV is unknown.

As concerns this clonotype: Its target is not known.

The CDR3 consists of 15 residues. Germline V lookup: CDR1 SGHTA, CDR2 FQGNSA. Reanalyzing the 5' RACE reads, TCRdb keeps one entry per CDR3 protein, without DNA. Here the sample table reports hundreds of thousands of distinct CDR3 sequences. The TCR sequence derives from a woman between 18 and 69 years old in good health. Material for sequencing was blood T cells: a sorted CD56 or NKG2C T cell subset, CD4+ or CD8+ T cells, or bulk PBMC T cells (not recorded which). V is TRBV7-2 and J is TRBJ2-2; TCRdb names TRBD1, which stays unverified in the absence of DNA. CDR3 amino acids: CASSLGPWGSGELFF.